This T cell receptor beta chain was recorded in a study of blood T cell repertoires in COVID-19. The table came from immunoSEQ multiplex PCR; TCRdb's copy has only in-frame clones and leaves some out. The data hold 250,000 to 350,000 clones, with over 75% observed a single time. The source material was peripheral blood. The origin of this receptor is a woman in her forties or fifties who had recovered from COVID-19.

CDR3 sequence reads: CASSLRGHDYGYTF. CDR3 in DNA: TGTGCCAGCAGTTTGAGGGGGCACGACTATGGCTACACCTTC. This chain uses TRBV6-5 with TRBJ1-2, with 7 bases matching TRBD1. The CDR3 is 14 residues long. V lost 4 bases and J lost 3; bases outside the gene matches: 5. The germline CDR1 and CDR2 sequences are MNHEY and SVGAGI.